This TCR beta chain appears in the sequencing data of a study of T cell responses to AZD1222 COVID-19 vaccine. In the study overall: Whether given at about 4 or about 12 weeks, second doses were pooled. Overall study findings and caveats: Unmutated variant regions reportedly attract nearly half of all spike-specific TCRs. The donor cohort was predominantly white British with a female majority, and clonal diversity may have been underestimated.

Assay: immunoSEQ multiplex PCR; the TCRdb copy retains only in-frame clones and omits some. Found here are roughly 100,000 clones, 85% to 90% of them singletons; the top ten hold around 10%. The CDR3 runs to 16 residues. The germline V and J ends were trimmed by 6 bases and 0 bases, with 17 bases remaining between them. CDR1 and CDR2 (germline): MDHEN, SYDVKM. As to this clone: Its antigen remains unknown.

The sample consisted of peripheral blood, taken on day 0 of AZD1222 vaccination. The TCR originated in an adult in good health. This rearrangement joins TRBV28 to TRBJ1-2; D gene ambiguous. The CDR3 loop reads CASRVVGKLANYGYTF. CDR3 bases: TGTGCCAGCAGGGTTGTAGGGAAGTTAGCTAACTATGGCTACACCTTC.